This T cell receptor (beta chain) was profiled in a study of OX40 agonist ivuxolimab in advanced cancers. With respect to the entire study: Ivuxolimab, which targeted the costimulatory receptor OX40 (CD134), was an agonistic, fully human IgG2 monoclonal antibody. Among the approximately 50 dose-escalation patients, some 20 had hepatocellular carcinoma, approximately 15 melanoma, 9 renal cell carcinoma and 9 head and neck cancer. The paper describes the monotherapy dose-escalation part (N of about 52 patients) of the phase I trial of ivuxolimab. Intravenous ivuxolimab was administered to patients every 2 weeks at six dose levels: 0.01, 0.1, 0.3, 1.5, 3 and 10 mg/kg. The dose-escalation cohort was almost 85% male with a mean age of around 62 years, ranging from roughly 23 to 90. The purpose of peripheral TCRbeta sequencing was to test whether ivuxolimab changed TCR sequence diversity and led to clonal T-cell expansion. Patients were allowed to have had prior anti-PD-1, anti-PD-L1 or anti-CTLA-4 therapy, and approximately 41% of the dose-escalation patients had previously received checkpoint inhibitors. Three dose-escalation patients achieved partial responses, one with hepatocellular carcinoma and two with cutaneous melanoma. What the study reported, not specific to this receptor: Clonal expansion of both CD4+ and CD8+ blood T cells was observed from baseline to week 6 at doses 0.1 to 3.0 mg/kg. Low levels of normalized T-cell clonal expansion were also seen in some nonresponding patients. In partial responders in the 0.1-3.0 mg/kg groups, normalized peripheral clonal expansion was found to be among the lowest, especially among CD8+ T cells. The antigen specificity of the peripheral T cells that underwent clonal expansion was not determined. After ivuxolimab, expanded clones were on average more numerous among CD8+ T cells than among CD4+ T cells.

Here V drops 1 base and J drops 1 base, and the junction holds 4 bases not matched to any gene. The CDR3 contains 16 residues, cysteine and phenylalanine counted. Only the CDR3 DNA stays, 48 bases, in frame from base 1. CDR1 and CDR2, per the germline V gene, are SGHVS and FQNEAQ. The trial excluded patients who had a history of autoimmune disease or were on systemic immunosuppression. Peripheral blood for TCR sequencing was collected from all dose cohorts at baseline, on cycle 4 day 1, and on cycle 7 day 1. The samples were drawn from a first-in-human, open-label, multicenter phase I dose-escalation trial of ivuxolimab. The trial enrolled adults with locally advanced or metastatic head and neck squamous cell, hepatocellular, melanoma or renal cell carcinoma. CD4+ and CD8+ T cells were sorted separately from peripheral blood before TCR sequencing. Genomic DNA was extracted from sorted cells for sequencing of the TCRbeta CDR3 region. TCRbeta CDR3 regions were sequenced using the immunoSEQ Assay. As stored in TCRdb, this immuneACCESS dataset retains in-frame rearrangements with V and J assigned. A fraction of the clones does not appear; measured against another copy, unresolved V genes explain less than half of the discrepancy, and the remainder lacks a known reason. The sample table contains approximately 77,000 clones; only one count was recorded for about 90% of them. The ten largest clones add up to 1.5% to 2% of the sample.

As regards this clone: No cognate antigen has been identified for it. No much larger clonotype is one base removed from it; base qualities were not supplied.

The sequenced sample was CD4+ or CD8+ T cells sorted from blood, obtained in a trial of the OX40 agonist ivuxolimab. This sequence originates from an adult with an advanced solid tumor such as melanoma, head and neck, liver or kidney cancer. Recombination joined TRBV7-8 with TRBJ2-3, and TRBD2 matches 8 of the central bases. The DNA reads as follows: TGTGCCAGCAGCTTAGGGGCGGGAGGACGCACAGATACGCAGTATTTT. Translation gives CASSLGAGGRTDTQYF.